Below are 5 T cell receptor beta chains sequenced from a single sample in a study of Ad26.COV2.S vaccination and SARS-CoV-2 variants. Libraries were prepared by immunoSEQ multiplex PCR; TCRdb keeps only in-frame clonotypes and omits some of them. Found here are a few hundred thousand clones, approximately 87% of them singletons; the top ten hold around 3.6%. Treatment of the sample: some 20 received Ad26.COV2.S at low or high dose, single or two shots; roughly 5 received placebo; per-sample allocation not given. Following the first vaccine or placebo injection, samples were taken on day 63. Sequencing was performed on peripheral blood, taken in a trial of Ad26.COV2.S vaccine versus placebo. Every receptor here comes from a person between 18 and 60 years old who received the Ad26.COV2.S COVID-19 vaccine or a placebo.

This sequence joins TRBV6-5 and TRBJ1-2; 8 positions agree with TRBD1. This CDR3 spans 13 amino acids. The ends lost 6 bases at V and 3 bases at J; junction bases unmatched: 3. The germline V gene encodes CDR1 MNHEY and CDR2 SVGAGI. The CDR3 region is CASSPDRDYGYTF. CDR3 DNA sequence: TGTGCCAGCAGCCCGGACAGGGACTATGGCTACACCTTC.

This rearrangement joins TRBV19 to TRBJ2-3; TRBD2 matches 12 bases. The CDR3 spans 16 residues. CDR1 and CDR2 (germline): LNHDA, SQIVND (reference sequence). Germline trimming cut 5 bases from V and 1 base from J; bases unmatched to any gene: 4. Written as DNA, the CDR3 is TGTGCCAGTAGTCCGCGGACTAGCGGGGGCACAGATACGCAGTATTTT. It yields the protein CASSPRTSGGTDTQYF.

This clone was seen more than once but under ten times. The chain recombines TRBV5-8 with TRBJ1-6; D gene ambiguous. Germline values: CDR1 SGHTS, CDR2 YDEGEE. The CDR3 has 14 amino acids. V gave up 2 bases and J gave up 7 bases, with 10 bases separating them. The CDR3: CASSFPGGNSPLHF. The DNA for the CDR3 is TGTGCCAGCAGCTTCCCCGGAGGGAATTCACCCCTCCACTTT. Full variable domain (remainder filled in from reference TRBV5-8 and TRBJ1-6): EAGVTQSPTHLIKTRGQQATLRCSPISGHTSVYWYQQALGLGLQFLLWYDEGEERNRGNFPPRFSGRQFPNYSSELNVNALELEDSALYLCASSFPGGNSPLHFGNGTRLTVT.

This clone was counted a single time. The gene calls are TRBV28 and TRBJ2-4; the D call may be TRBD1 or TRBD2 (5 bases each). V was cut by 3 bases and J by 0 bases, with 18 bases left in between. The V gene's germline CDR1 is MDHEN and CDR2 SYDVKM. This CDR3 has 18 residues. The CDR3 DNA sequence: TGTGCCAGCAGTTTTAGGTCCGGGGATGGGGGAGCCAAAAACATTCAGTACTTC. Translation: CASSFRSGDGGAKNIQYF.

The CDR3 nucleotides read TGTGCCAGCAGCCGTGGGGGGGCGGACACCATATATTTT. It is translated as CASSRGGADTIYF. V gene TRBV27 combines with J gene TRBJ1-3; possibly TRBD1 for D (6 bases). This CDR3 comprises 13 residues. CDR1 MNHEY and CDR2 SMNVEV come from the germline V gene (reference sequence). V was cut by 6 bases and J by 8 bases, with 14 bases left in between.